Listed below are T cell receptor beta chains from one sample, sequenced in a study of early T cells in non-severe SARS-CoV-2 infection. TCRdb reanalysed the 5' RACE reads using MiXCR and keeps one entry per CDR3 protein. The repertoire holds fewer than 55,000 distinct CDR3 sequences, about 6% seen once, with less than 25% in the top ten. The input for sequencing was whole blood, taken at baseline. All receptors derive from an adult who was a healthcare worker with PCR-confirmed SARS-CoV-2 infection or an uninfected control (not recorded which). The CDR3 runs from the conserved cysteine through the conserved F or W. Fields, in order: D gene, J gene, V gene, clone size, CDR3 length, CDR3 DNA, CDR3 protein. D genes are given only for firm matches. For some rows the clone size is stated as once, few or many, or as a class when expanded; others skip it.

>-|TRBJ2-7|TRBV7-6|-|14
TGTGCCAGCAGCATCTCCCCAGGGGATGAAGGGCAGTACTTC
CASSISPGDEGQYF
>TRBD2|TRBJ2-5|TRBV4-2|few|15
TGTGCCAGCAGCCAAGCGGGACTAGCGGAAGAGACCCAGTACTTC
CASSQAGLAEETQYF
>-|TRBJ2-5|TRBV11-2|many|13
TGTGCCAGCAGCTACCGCCTTGGTGAGACCCAGTACTTC
CASSYRLGETQYF
>TRBD2|TRBJ2-7|TRBV11-2|many|15
TGTGCCAGCAGCTTCACTAGCGGGGGGCGCTACGAGCAGTACTTC
CASSFTSGGRYEQYF
>TRBD1|TRBJ1-1|TRBV7-6|few|15
TGTGCCAGCACCGGTGGGACAGGCAGGAACACTGAAGCTTTCTTT
CASTGGTGRNTEAFF
>TRBD2|TRBJ2-1|TRBV10-2|many|16
TGCGCCAGCAGTGAGTCGAGGGCTAGCGGGAGAGGTGAGCAGTTCTTC
CASSESRASGRGEQFF
>TRBD1|TRBJ2-2|TRBV18|many|15
TGTGCCAGCACCGGACAGGGGCGGAACACCGGGGAGCTGTTTTTT
CASTGQGRNTGELFF
>-|TRBJ2-6|TRBV19|-|12
TGTGCCACCTACTCTGGGGCCAACGTCCTGACTTTC
CATYSGANVLTF
>-|TRBJ1-6|TRBV7-2|-|17
TGTGCCAGCAGCCTACGGTCCAGGAGCTCCTATAATTCACCCCTCCACTTT
CASSLRSRSSYNSPLHF
>TRBD2|TRBJ2-5|TRBV28|-|15
TGTGCCAGCACCGTAGCGGGAGGAATCCAAGAGACCCAGTACTTC
CASTVAGGIQETQYF
>TRBD1|TRBJ2-1|TRBV15|few|14
TGTGCCACCCTCGGACAGGACCTTGGGAATGAGCATTTCTTC
CATLGQDLGNEHFF
>-|TRBJ2-3|TRBV9|few|15
TGTGCCAGCAGCCCCCGTTGGGGAGCCACAGATACGCAGTATTTT
CASSPRWGATDTQYF
>TRBD1|TRBJ1-1|TRBV7-9|-|13
TGTGCCAGCAGCGCGGGACAGCCGGGAGAAGCTTTCTTT
CASSAGQPGEAFF
>-|TRBJ1-2|TRBV12-3/TRBV12-4|few|14
TGTGCCAGCAGTCGGACGGCGTTTAACTATGGCTACACCTTC
CASSRTAFNYGYTF
>TRBD1|TRBJ1-2|TRBV28|few|14
TGTGCCAGCAAACCCGGGACAGCCGCCTATGGCTACACCTTC
CASKPGTAAYGYTF
>-|TRBJ1-4|TRBV12-3/TRBV12-4|-|13
TGTGCCAGCAGCTCCGCGAGGCGTGAAAAACTGTTTTTT
CASSSARREKLFF
>TRBD1|TRBJ1-1|TRBV14|few|15
TGTGCCAGCAGCCAAGTTTTAGGGGGCCTAAGGGAAGCTTTCTTT
CASSQVLGGLREAFF
>-|TRBJ2-1|TRBV6-2/TRBV6-3|many|12
TGTGCCAGCAGTTACTCTACCCCTGAGCAGTTCTTC
CASSYSTPEQFF
>-|TRBJ1-1|TRBV5-6|many|17
TGTGCCAGCAGCTTGGAGGGCAGGATGGAGGAAAACACTGAAGCTTTCTTT
CASSLEGRMEENTEAFF
>-|TRBJ2-1|TRBV5-8|few|14
TGTGCCAGCAGCTTGATCTTGGGGGCCACTGAGCAGTTCTTC
CASSLILGATEQFF
>-|TRBJ1-2|TRBV7-2|-|15
TGTGCCAGCAGCTTAGCGCTAGCAGCCGACTATGGCTACACCTTC
CASSLALAADYGYTF
>TRBD2|TRBJ2-7|TRBV7-3|many|13
TGTGCCAGCAGTACTGGCGGGAGTCACGAGCAGTACTTC
CASSTGGSHEQYF
>-|TRBJ2-7|TRBV20-1|few|12
TGCAGTGCTATCCAGGGCGGGGACGAGCAGTACTTC
CSAIQGGDEQYF
>-|TRBJ2-2|TRBV18|many|17
TGTGCCAGCTCACCACCTGGGGTCGGAACGAACACCGGGGAGCTGTTTTTT
CASSPPGVGTNTGELFF
>-|TRBJ2-7|TRBV6-5|many|15
TGTGCCAGCAGTTACCCCCGCGGGCAGTCCTACGAGCAGTACTTC
CASSYPRGQSYEQYF
>-|TRBJ2-1|TRBV6-2/TRBV6-3|many|14
TGTGCCAGCAGTTACTCTTCCGCTTACAATGAGCAGTTCTTC
CASSYSSAYNEQFF
>TRBD2|TRBJ2-5|TRBV4-3|few|15
TGCGCCAGCAGCCAAGATAAACTAGCGGGGGCGACCCAGTACTTC
CASSQDKLAGATQYF
>-|TRBJ2-1|TRBV7-2|-|15
TGTGCCAGCAGCTTAGGACAGGTCTCCTACAATGAGCAGTTCTTC
CASSLGQVSYNEQFF
>-|TRBJ1-5|TRBV5-1|many|15
TGCGCCAGCAGCTTACGGTGGACAGTAAATCAGCCCCAGCATTTT
CASSLRWTVNQPQHF
>TRBD2|TRBJ2-1|TRBV7-9|few|13
TGTGCCAGCAGCTACGGGAGGGCCGATGAGCAGTTCTTC
CASSYGRADEQFF
>-|TRBJ1-4|TRBV9|many|13
TGTGCCAGCAGCGTATTACAGTGGGGGACCAGGTATTTC
CASSVLQWGTRYF
>-|TRBJ2-1|TRBV5-5|many|18
TGTGCCAGCAGCTTACTCCGGAAGGGCGGGGGCTTGTACAATGAGCAGTTCTTC
CASSLLRKGGGLYNEQFF
>-|TRBJ1-2|TRBV7-8|many|13
TGTGCCAGCAGCCCCCCAGGGGTCAGGGGCTACACCTTC
CASSPPGVRGYTF
>TRBD1|TRBJ2-7|TRBV7-8|many|14
TGTGCCAGCACCTCAGGGACAGTCTCCTACGAGCAGTACTTC
CASTSGTVSYEQYF
>TRBD1|TRBJ1-3|TRBV28|few|16
TGTGCCAGCAGCCGAATCGACAGGGTTCGTGGAAACACCATATATTTT
CASSRIDRVRGNTIYF
>-|TRBJ2-1|TRBV5-1|-|12
TGCGCCAGCAGCTTGATCGGGAAAGAGCAGTTCTTC
CASSLIGKEQFF
>-|TRBJ1-3|TRBV5-5|few|15
TGTGCCAGCAGCCCCGGGACATCCTCTGGAAACACCATATATTTT
CASSPGTSSGNTIYF
>-|TRBJ2-7|TRBV6-5|few|12
TGTGCCAGCAGCGACCAATTCGACGAGCAGTACTTC
CASSDQFDEQYF
>-|TRBJ1-1|TRBV5-1|many|15
TGCGCCAGCAGCTTAGCAGCCCATAGACTAATTGAAGCTTTCTTT
CASSLAAHRLIEAFF
>-|TRBJ1-5|TRBV7-8|-|13
TGTGCCAGCAGCTTAGGGTTGGGACAGCCCCAGCATTTT
CASSLGLGQPQHF
>-|TRBJ2-1|TRBV6-2/TRBV6-3|many|14
TGTGCCAGCAGACTCTTAGCGGCATACAATGAGCAGTTCTTC
CASRLLAAYNEQFF
>-|TRBJ2-7|TRBV6-6|many|14
TGTGCCAGCAGTGAGAACAGGGAGCACTACGAGCAGTACTTC
CASSENREHYEQYF
>-|TRBJ2-1|TRBV7-6|-|13
TGTGCCAGCAGCCCCGGGGTCTACAATGAGCAGTTCTTC
CASSPGVYNEQFF
>-|TRBJ2-1|TRBV12-3/TRBV12-4|-|12
TGTGCCAGCAGTTTAGGGTACAATGAGCAGTTCTTC
CASSLGYNEQFF
>TRBD1|TRBJ2-7|TRBV7-9|many|15
TGTGCCAGCAGCCAGGGGGCAGGAGTTAACTACGAGCAGTACTTC
CASSQGAGVNYEQYF
>-|TRBJ2-2|TRBV11-2|-|12
TGTGCCAGCAGCCAGGGGTTCGGGGAGCTGTTTTTT
CASSQGFGELFF
>-|TRBJ1-2|TRBV19|few|12
TGTGCCAGTAGTATTTTGAGAGATGGCTACACCTTC
CASSILRDGYTF
>-|TRBJ2-7|TRBV20-1|many|15
TGCAGTGCTAGAGCCCTCGAGGGTTCCTTTTACGAGCAGTACTTC
CSARALEGSFYEQYF
>-|TRBJ1-2|TRBV11-2|-|12
TGTGCCAGCAGACAGGAATACTATGGCTACACCTTC
CASRQEYYGYTF
>-|TRBJ2-3|TRBV7-9|-|13
TGTGCCAGCAGCTTACATCGAGTGGTGACGCAGTATTTT
CASSLHRVVTQYF
>-|TRBJ2-3|TRBV5-1|many|14
TGCGCCAGCAGCTTTCAGCGGGGCACAGATACGCAGTATTTT
CASSFQRGTDTQYF
>-|TRBJ1-1|TRBV6-1|-|16
TGTGCCAGCATCGAAGGGGGTACGAGGGCGGACACTGAAGCTTTCTTT
CASIEGGTRADTEAFF
>-|TRBJ1-5|TRBV2|few|13
TGTGCCAGCAGTGATCAGGTGTCTCAGCCCCAGCATTTT
CASSDQVSQPQHF
>-|TRBJ1-3|TRBV4-2|few|16
TGTGCCAGCAGCCGCGAGCTGGGTGACGGTGGAAACACCATATATTTT
CASSRELGDGGNTIYF
>-|TRBJ1-4|TRBV6-1|few|14
TGTGCCAGCAGTGGAACGGACCCCAATGAAAAACTGTTTTTT
CASSGTDPNEKLFF
>-|TRBJ2-1|TRBV28|many|11
TGTGCCAGCAGTTTCTCTATTCGGCAGTTCTTC
CASSFSIRQFF
>TRBD1|TRBJ1-6|TRBV4-3|-|12
TGCGCCAGCGGGGACAGGGCACAACCCCTCCACTTT
CASGDRAQPLHF
>-|TRBJ2-7|TRBV2|-|13
TGTGCCAGCAGTGAGTACCGCTCCTACGAGCAGTACTTC
CASSEYRSYEQYF
>-|TRBJ1-5|TRBV20-1|many|13
TGCAGTGCTACCTACGACAGTCATCAGCCCCAGCATTTT
CSATYDSHQPQHF